This T cell receptor (beta chain) was observed in a study of Ad26.COV2.S vaccination and SARS-CoV-2 variants. Germline CDR1 SGHTA, CDR2 FQGNSA. The CDR3 consists of 15 residues. Trimming shortened V by 6 bases and J by 4 bases, and 18 bases separated the two germline ends. Generated by immunoSEQ multiplex PCR, the TCRdb table keeps only in-frame clones and is missing some. The sample shows 400,000 to 500,000 clones, 85% to 90% of them seen only once. Treatment defined: approximately 18 received Ad26.COV2.S at low or high dose, single or two shots; 5 received placebo; per-sample allocation not given. After the first vaccine or placebo injection, samples were drawn on day 63.

The sequencing here drew on peripheral blood, taken in a trial of Ad26.COV2.S vaccine versus placebo. The chain couples TRBV7-2 to TRBJ1-1; D uncertain. The receptor's source is a person aged 18-65 years who received the Ad26.COV2.S COVID-19 vaccine or a placebo. The CDR3 DNA reads TGTGCCAGCAGTCCTGACCCTCTCGGGAGCACTGAAGCTTTCTTT. Protein product: CASSPDPLGSTEAFF.